The clone carrying this TCR beta chain was seen ten or more times. The germline gives CDR1 SNHLY, CDR2 FYNNEI. The V gene end was trimmed by 2 bases and the J gene end by 8 bases; junction bases not matched to a gene: 9. The CDR3 length is 16 residues. This record comes from a study of T cells in Graves' hyperthyroidism and ophthalmopathy. Researchers amplified the TCR beta CDR3 regions from RNA transcripts. The primer set for the first-round RT-PCR of the TCR CDR3 was HTBI. MiXCR was run by TCRdb on the multiplex PCR reads, yielding one entry per CDR3 protein. Of about 380,000 distinct CDR3 sequences detected, around 20% appear once; the ten largest clones hold over 35%.

This clonotype originated in a man aged 18 to 30 with Graves' ophthalmopathy. The V gene is TRBV2, the J gene TRBJ1-6, with TRBD1 matching 7 bases. Material for sequencing was blood. As DNA, the CDR3 is TGTGCCAGCAGTGAACAAGAGACAGGGACACATTCACCCCTCCACTTT. Encoded protein: CASSEQETGTHSPLHF. The whole variable domain, remainder taken from reference TRBV2 and TRBJ1-6, is EPEVTQTPSHQVTQMGQEVILRCVPISNHLYFYWYRQILGQKVEFLVSFYNNEISEKSEIFDDQFSVERPDGSNFTLKIRSTKLEDSAMYFCASSEQETGTHSPLHFGNGTRLTVT.